The present T cell receptor beta chain was sequenced within a study of OX40 agonist ivuxolimab in advanced cancers. Looking at the study overall: Ivuxolimab, an antibody that agonizes OX40 (CD134), was administered to the patients. Hepatocellular carcinoma, melanoma, renal cell or head and neck cancer occurred in dose-escalation patients.

This CDR3 has 13 residues. Germline CDR1 SGHDT, CDR2 YYEEEE. The ends were cut back, 4 bases at V and 9 bases at J, with 15 bases in the middle. Only in-frame clones appear in the TCRdb table, and some are missing; sequencing was by immunoSEQ multiplex PCR. The sample includes about 64,000 clones, roughly 89% seen only once; the top ten take approximately 2.5%. The sample was CD4+ or CD8+ T cells sorted from blood, taken in a trial of the OX40 agonist ivuxolimab. The rearrangement links TRBV5-6 to TRBJ2-3; D uncertain. The sequence was obtained from an adult with an advanced solid tumor such as melanoma, head and neck, liver or kidney cancer. The chain's CDR3 is CASSQRRSITQYF. CDR3 bases: TGTGCCAGCAGCCAAAGACGGTCGATAACGCAGTATTTT.